This TCR beta chain stems from a study of T cell responses to AZD1222 COVID-19 vaccine. TCRdb's copy holds only in-frame clones and misses some; the assay was immunoSEQ multiplex PCR. The sample consists of approximately 140,000 clones, about nine tenths of them appearing once. Study-level results: Repertoire sampling occurred only after the peak T cell response.

About this clone itself: Its antigen is as yet unknown.

Sequences were derived from peripheral blood, sampled 28 days after the second AZD1222 dose. The receptor was isolated from an adult who received the AZD1222 COVID-19 vaccine.

The CDR3 sequence: CASSQGGGRSGELFF. DNA of the CDR3: TGTGCCAGCAGCCAAGGAGGGGGGCGCTCAGGGGAGCTGTTTTTT. The chain employs TRBV28 and TRBJ2-2; D is perhaps TRBD1 or TRBD2 (6 bases each). Trimming removed 6 bases at V and 8 bases at J, with 19 bases between. CDR3 length: 15 amino acids. Germline CDR1 MDHEN, CDR2 SYDVKM.